The 11 T cell receptor beta chains listed next were all sequenced from one sample in a study of CD8+ T cells in alopecia areata. RNA was extracted and reverse transcribed into cDNA as the sequencing template. The table came from immunoSEQ multiplex PCR; TCRdb's copy has only in-frame clones and leaves some out. Of roughly 100,000 clones in the sample, 45% to 60% are singletons; the top ten hold about 8.8%. Source material: CD4+ T cells sorted from blood. These receptor sequences come from a human donor in good health.

This clone turned up a few times. This chain joins TRBV7-2 and TRBJ2-7; 11 positions match TRBD2. Trimming removed 0 bases from V and 9 bases from J; junction bases left unmatched: 10. CDR3 length equals 16 residues. Per germline, CDR1 SGHTA and CDR2 FQGNSA. CDR3 nucleotides: TGTGCCAGCAGCTTAGCTTCTACTAGCGGGGGAATAGTGCAGTACTTC. As protein: CASSLASTSGGIVQYF.

The chain combines TRBV29-1 with TRBJ2-3; D remains ambiguous. The germline V gene has CDR1 SQVTM and CDR2 ANQGSEA. The length of the CDR3 is 14 residues. Trimming shortened V by 1 base and J by 0 bases, and 8 bases separated the two germline ends. CDR3 DNA: TGCAGCGTTGAAGGAAGGGTGAGCACAGATACGCAGTATTTT. It is translated as CSVEGRVSTDTQYF.

The chain links TRBV29-1 to TRBJ2-5; the D gene is possibly TRBD2 (6 bases). In germline, CDR1 is SQVTM, CDR2 ANQGSEA. V was clipped by 6 bases and J by 4 bases, with 18 bases between them. The CDR3 has 14 amino acids. The CDR3 loop is CSVRTIRDRETQYF. CDR3 bases: TGCAGCGTCAGGACTATCAGGGACCGAGAGACCCAGTACTTC.

This clone was found many times. The gene calls are TRBV29-1 and TRBJ2-3, with a possible D match to TRBD1 (6 bases). Germline V lookup: CDR1 SQVTM, CDR2 ANQGSEA. The CDR3 spans 13 residues. Trimming removed 5 bases from V and 0 bases from J, with 9 bases in between. The CDR3 is CSVRQVSTDTQYF. CDR3 in DNA: TGCAGCGTTAGACAGGTTAGCACAGATACGCAGTATTTT.

The genes are TRBV15 and TRBJ1-1; maybe TRBD1 (6 bases). V lost 0 bases and J lost 4, with 15 bases in between. There are 16 residues in the CDR3. The germline V gene has CDR1 LNHNV and CDR2 YYDKDF (reference sequence). CDR3 DNA sequence: TGTGCCACCAGCAGAGATCATGGCCAGGGGAGCACTGAAGCTTTCTTT. It encodes CATSRDHGQGSTEAFF.

This chain links TRBV9 with TRBJ2-3, with 11 bases lining up with TRBD2. The CDR3 is 16 amino acids. Trimming took 4 bases from V and 0 from J; bases not matched to a gene: 4. Germline lookup yields CDR1 SGDLS and CDR2 YYNGEE. DNA for the CDR3: TGTGCCAGCAGCACTCGGACTAGCGGGAGCACAGATACGCAGTATTTT. Protein sequence: CASSTRTSGSTDTQYF.

This clone was counted only a few times. The chain is built from TRBV10-3 and TRBJ1-3; maybe TRBD1 (5 bases). This CDR3 comprises 15 residues. V lost 6 bases to trimming and J lost 4 bases, with 16 bases between them. The V gene's germline CDR1 is ENHRY and CDR2 SYGVKD. CDR3 sequence reads: CAISRQRMDGNTIYF. The DNA for the CDR3 is TGTGCCATCAGCCGACAGAGGATGGACGGAAACACCATATATTTT.

The V and J genes are TRBV27 and TRBJ1-6; D remains ambiguous. CDR1 is MNHEY and CDR2 is SMNVEV in the germline V gene (reference sequence). The V end was cut by 5 bases, the J end by 7 bases, with 15 bases between. The CDR3 runs to 15 residues. The CDR3 loop is CASSSGSLGNSPLHF. The CDR3 DNA reads as TGTGCCAGCAGTAGCGGGTCGCTTGGAAATTCACCCCTCCACTTT.

In this sample, this clone turned up a few times. V and J are TRBV5-1 and TRBJ1-2; 10 bases align to TRBD1. From germline, CDR1 is SGHRS and CDR2 YFSETQ. This CDR3 is built from 16 residues. Unmatched junction bases numbered 14, after V lost 4 bases and J lost 8 bases. The CDR3 DNA follows: TGCGCCAGCAGCATAGCCTCCGGGACAGGGGTTAGCGGCTACACCTTC. Translating it yields CASSIASGTGVSGYTF. The full variable domain, with the rest looked up from reference TRBV5-1 and TRBJ1-2, is KAGVTQTPRYLIKTRGQQVTLSCSPISGHRSVSWYQQTPGQGLQFLFEYFSETQRNKGNFPGRFSGRQFSNSRSEMNVSTLELGDSALYLCASSIASGTGVSGYTFGSGTRLTVV.

The chain recombines TRBV11-2 with TRBJ2-5; D call uncertain. V lost 2 bases and J 2 bases, leaving 0 bases between the germline ends. Germline-derived CDR1 and CDR2 are SGHAT and FQNNGV. The CDR3 extends over 11 amino acids. The CDR3 region has the DNA TGTGCCAGCAGCTTACAAGAGACCCAGTACTTC. It specifies CASSLQETQYF.

J is TRBJ1-4 and V is TRBV29-1, with a tentative D call TRBD1 (5 bases). There are 10 residues in the CDR3. V lost 3 bases and J 10 bases, leaving 6 bases between the germline ends. Germline V gene sequence: CDR1 SQVTM, CDR2 ANQGSEA. CDR3 bases: TGCAGCGTTGAGAGGGGAAAACTGTTTTTT. Protein: CSVERGKLFF. The variable domain in full, completed from reference TRBV29-1 and TRBJ1-4, reads SAVISQKPSRDICQRGTSLTIQCQVDSQVTMMFWYRQQPGQSLTLIATANQGSEATYESGFVIDKFPISRPNLTFSTLTVSNMSPEDSSIYLCSVERGKLFFGSGTQLSVL.